These 3 T cell receptor beta chains were sequenced from one sample in a study of response to subunit inactivated influenza vaccine. From the RT-PCR reads, TCRdb called clonotypes with MiXCR, one entry per CDR3 protein. The sample carries about 480,000 distinct CDR3 sequences, around 13% recorded once. The starting material was PBMCs from blood, obtained 40 to 50 days after vaccination. These receptors were obtained from a man aged 50 to 59 who received an inactivated influenza vaccine.

This chain links TRBV10-3 with TRBJ1-2; D unclear. Trimming stripped 2 bases from V and 0 bases from J, with 7 bases between. The CDR3 spans 14 residues. Looked up from germline, CDR1 is ENHRY and CDR2 is SYGVKD. The CDR3 loop reads CAISEGSTNYGYTF. CDR3 bases: TGTGCCATCAGTGAGGGCAGTACTAACTATGGCTACACCTTC.

The CDR3 sequence: CASSIPGLVTYF. In DNA form, the CDR3 reads TGTGCCAGTAGTATCCCGGGACTAGTGACGTATTTT. This chain uses TRBV19 with TRBJ2-3; 8 nucleotides align to TRBD2. Germline V gene sequence: CDR1 LNHDA, CDR2 SQIVND (reference sequence). CDR3 length equals 12 residues. With V trimmed by 3 bases and J by 14 bases, 7 bases remained unmatched.

The J gene is TRBJ2-3, the V gene TRBV20-1; a weak D match, TRBD2 (5 bases). CDR1 DFQATT and CDR2 SNEGSKA come from the germline V gene (reference sequence). This CDR3 has 14 residues. The V end lost 6 bases, the J end lost 2 bases, and 15 bases lay between the germline ends. The CDR3 reads CSAPRGYFTDTQYF. The CDR3 DNA sequence: TGCAGTGCCCCACGGGGTTACTTCACAGATACGCAGTATTTT.